This TCR beta chain emerged from a study of T cells after yellow fever vaccination (dated by TCRdb to about 2019). For the wider study: Libraries from fractions with low cell numbers were prepared with the SMART-Seq v4 Ultra Low Input RNA kit. Bulk TCR alpha and beta repertoires were sequenced longitudinally to track T-cell clones before and after primary and booster YFV17D yellow fever vaccination. The cohort comprised two healthy male donors, one aged 18 to 30 and one aged 30 to 39 years. Blood samples were taken at several timepoints before and after primary and secondary immunization, and bulk PBMC replicates and cell subsets were isolated.

What the authors observed across the whole study: After the booster, most of the clones that had expanded following primary vaccination were detected again (just under 97% of CD4 and around 87% of CD8), which suggests that memory was broadly maintained. A small fraction of clonotypes showed up in both the CD4 and CD8 compartments, probably as a result of convergent recombination. FACS-sorted repertoires could contain abundant contaminating clonotypes from the bulk population, so computational filtering was required. Compared with the primary T-cell response, the secondary T-cell response was weaker but faster, peaking on day 5 rather than day 15. The study included only a couple of donors, which limits how far the findings can be generalized.

As regards this clonotype: Its target antigen remains unknown. No qualities accompany the bases; no much larger clone lies one base away.

Synthesis of TCR cDNA relied on 5'RACE template switching, a step that introduced a universal primer site along with unique molecular identifiers. Priming of cDNA synthesis was performed from both the TCR alpha and TCR beta constant segments. Two PCR steps were used to amplify libraries, with sample barcodes and sequencing adapters being added in the second step. Sequencing of libraries was performed on Illumina HiSeq 2500 (2x100 bp) or NovaSeq (2x150 bp). The authors' analysis ran thus. Reads were demultiplexed and collapsed into UMI consensus sequences with MIGEC, and V(D)J alignment was performed with MiXCR. Using edgeR on replicate PBMC samples, clonotypes were called vaccine-responding if FDR was below 0.01 and the log2 fold change was above 5 up to day 15. Bulk clonotypes were assigned CD4 or CD8 identity according to which sequenced CD4 or CD8 repertoire held them at higher abundance. The raw public reads went through TCRdb reprocessing: fastp at Q25, MiXCR clone calling, in-frame beta chains kept. Each CDR3 protein gets just one entry, which takes the most common genes and DNA from the rows behind it. TCRdb's processing, not the study's, gives the V and J calls here. The sample table records 450,000 to 550,000 distinct CDR3 sequences; about a fifth of these occur just once. The ten largest clones represent roughly an eighth of the sample.

Per the germline V gene, SGHRS is the CDR1 and YFSETQ is the CDR2. The CDR3 covers 13 residues, taking in both the cysteine and the phenylalanine. Only the CDR3 DNA is retained, 39 bases long and in frame from the first base. V is cut by 1 base and J by 7 bases, and the space between the germline ends is 9 bases. What this sample's treatment or condition label stands for: live attenuated yellow fever vaccine strain. At every blood-draw timepoint, two biological replicates of bulk PBMCs were collected. A standard Ficoll-Paque protocol was used to isolate PBMCs from peripheral blood. RNA was extracted with TriZol from bulk PBMCs, CD4 and CD8 fractions, and dextramer-positive and dextramer-negative fractions.

The origin of this receptor is a man aged 30 to 39 who received the YFV17D yellow fever vaccine. This specimen consisted of PBMCs, obtained 15 days after the yellow fever booster vaccination. In this chain, TRBV5-1 is recombined with TRBJ1-3, with the D gene too uncertain to name. This receptor has the CDR3 CASSLTNLNTIYF. The DNA sequence is TGCGCCAGCAGCTTGACCAACCTCAACACCATATATTTT.